This TCR beta chain emerged from a study of cytomegalovirus exposure and HLA in healthy donors. Study-level information: A preliminary data release comprised approximately 85 million unique TCRs obtained from HLA-typed donors.

The germline CDR1 and CDR2 sequences are ENHRY and SYGVKD. The CDR3 runs to 15 residues. V gave up 10 bases and J gave up 4 bases; unmatched junction bases: 10. 60 Vbeta and 13 Jbeta primers were used in PCR. The table came from immunoSEQ multiplex PCR; TCRdb's copy has only in-frame clones and leaves some out. There are roughly 160,000 clones in the sample; approximately 80% occur only once, and about 13% lies in the top ten. The sample taken for sequencing was PBMCs. This sequence was found in a woman in her forties or fifties in good health and CMV-seronegative. The chain links TRBV10-3 to TRBJ1-2, with 12 bases fitting TRBD1. This CDR3 is CASGTGGMASYGYTF. CDR3 nucleotides: TGTGCCAGCGGGACAGGGGGCATGGCGAGCTATGGCTACACCTTC.